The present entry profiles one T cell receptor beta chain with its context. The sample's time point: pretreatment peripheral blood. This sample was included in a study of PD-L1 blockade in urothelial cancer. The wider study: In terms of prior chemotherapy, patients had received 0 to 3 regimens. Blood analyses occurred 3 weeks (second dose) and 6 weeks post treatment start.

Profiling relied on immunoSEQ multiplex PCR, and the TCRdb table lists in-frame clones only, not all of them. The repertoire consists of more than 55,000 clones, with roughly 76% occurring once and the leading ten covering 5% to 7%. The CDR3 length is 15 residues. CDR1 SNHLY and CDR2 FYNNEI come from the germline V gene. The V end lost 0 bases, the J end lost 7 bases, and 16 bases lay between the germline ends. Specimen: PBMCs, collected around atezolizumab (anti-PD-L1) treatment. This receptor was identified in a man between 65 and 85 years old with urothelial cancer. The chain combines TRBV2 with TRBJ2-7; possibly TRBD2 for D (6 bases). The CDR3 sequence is CASSEAGRELGEQYF. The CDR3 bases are TGTGCCAGCAGTGAAGCAGGGCGGGAACTGGGGGAGCAGTACTTC.